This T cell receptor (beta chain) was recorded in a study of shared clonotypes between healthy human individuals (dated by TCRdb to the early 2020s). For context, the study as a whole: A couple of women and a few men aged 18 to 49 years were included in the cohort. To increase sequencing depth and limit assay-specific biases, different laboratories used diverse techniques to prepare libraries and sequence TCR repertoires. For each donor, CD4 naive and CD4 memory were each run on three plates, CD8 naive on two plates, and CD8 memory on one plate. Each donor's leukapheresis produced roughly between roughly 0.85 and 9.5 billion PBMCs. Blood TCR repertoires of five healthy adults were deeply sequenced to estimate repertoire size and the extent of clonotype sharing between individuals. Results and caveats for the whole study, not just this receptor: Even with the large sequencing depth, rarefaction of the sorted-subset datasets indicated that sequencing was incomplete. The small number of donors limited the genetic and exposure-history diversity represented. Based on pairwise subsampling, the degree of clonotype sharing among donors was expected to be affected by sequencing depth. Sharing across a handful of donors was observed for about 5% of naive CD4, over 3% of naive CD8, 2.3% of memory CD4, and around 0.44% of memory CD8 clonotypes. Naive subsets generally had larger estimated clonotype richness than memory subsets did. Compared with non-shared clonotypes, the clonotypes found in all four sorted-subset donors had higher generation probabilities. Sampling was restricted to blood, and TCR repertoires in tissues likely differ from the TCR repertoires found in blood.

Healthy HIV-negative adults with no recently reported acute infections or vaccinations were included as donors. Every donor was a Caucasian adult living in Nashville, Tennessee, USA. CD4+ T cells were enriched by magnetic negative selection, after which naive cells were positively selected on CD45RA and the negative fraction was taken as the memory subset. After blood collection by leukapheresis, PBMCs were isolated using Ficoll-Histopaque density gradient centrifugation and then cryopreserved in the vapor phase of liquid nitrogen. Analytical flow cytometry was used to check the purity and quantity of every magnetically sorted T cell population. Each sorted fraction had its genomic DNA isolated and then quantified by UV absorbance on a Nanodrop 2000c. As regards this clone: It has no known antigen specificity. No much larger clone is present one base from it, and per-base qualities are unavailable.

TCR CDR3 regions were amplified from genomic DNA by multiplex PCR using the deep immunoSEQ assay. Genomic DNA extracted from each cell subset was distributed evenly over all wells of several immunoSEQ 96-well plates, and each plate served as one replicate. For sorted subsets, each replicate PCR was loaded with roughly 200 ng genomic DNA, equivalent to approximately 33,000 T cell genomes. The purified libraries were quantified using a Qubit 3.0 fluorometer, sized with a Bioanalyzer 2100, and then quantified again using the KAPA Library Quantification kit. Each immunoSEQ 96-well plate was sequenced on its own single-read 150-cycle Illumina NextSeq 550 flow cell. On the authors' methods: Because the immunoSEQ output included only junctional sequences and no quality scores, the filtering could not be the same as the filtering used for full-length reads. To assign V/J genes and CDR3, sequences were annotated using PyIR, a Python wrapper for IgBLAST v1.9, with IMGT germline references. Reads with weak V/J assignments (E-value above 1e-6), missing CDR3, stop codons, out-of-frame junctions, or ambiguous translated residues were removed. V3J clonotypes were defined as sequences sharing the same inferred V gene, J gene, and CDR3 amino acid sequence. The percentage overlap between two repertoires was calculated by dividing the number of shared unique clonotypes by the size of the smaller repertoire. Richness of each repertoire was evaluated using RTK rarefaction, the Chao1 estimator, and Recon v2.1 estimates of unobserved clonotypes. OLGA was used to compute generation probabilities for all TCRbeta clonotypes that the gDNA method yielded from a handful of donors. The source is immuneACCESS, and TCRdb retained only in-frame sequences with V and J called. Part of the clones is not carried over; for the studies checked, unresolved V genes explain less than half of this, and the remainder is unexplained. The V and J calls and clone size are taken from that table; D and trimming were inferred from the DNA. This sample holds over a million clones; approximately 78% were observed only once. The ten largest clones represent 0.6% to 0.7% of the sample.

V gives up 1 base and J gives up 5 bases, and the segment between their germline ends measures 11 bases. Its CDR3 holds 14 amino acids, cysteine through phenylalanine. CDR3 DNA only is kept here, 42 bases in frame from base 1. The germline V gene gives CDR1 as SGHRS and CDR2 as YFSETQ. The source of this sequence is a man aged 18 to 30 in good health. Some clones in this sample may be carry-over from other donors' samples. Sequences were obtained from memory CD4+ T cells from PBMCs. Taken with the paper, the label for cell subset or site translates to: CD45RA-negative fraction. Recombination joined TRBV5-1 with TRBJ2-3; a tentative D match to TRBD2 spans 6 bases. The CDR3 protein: CASSLKVGGDTQYF. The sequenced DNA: TGCGCCAGCAGCTTGAAAGTGGGAGGAGATACGCAGTATTTT.